This T cell receptor beta chain is from a study of OX40 agonist ivuxolimab in advanced cancers. Across the study: Those treated in dose escalation had hepatocellular carcinoma, melanoma, renal cell cancer or head and neck cancer. Points from the study as a whole: Undetermined was the antigen specificity of the expanded peripheral T cells. Averaged across samples, CD8+ T cells carried more expanded clones than CD4+ did.

The method was immunoSEQ multiplex PCR; TCRdb's version includes in-frame clones alone and lacks a portion of them. The sample comprises some 60,000 clones, roughly 87% of which are singletons, and 0.3% to 0.45% rests with the top ten. As to this clone: Its matching antigen is unknown.

Trimming cost V 4 bases and J 4 bases; bases outside gene matches: 7. The germline gives CDR1 SGHRS, CDR2 YFSETQ. The CDR3 has 14 amino acids. Blood specimens came from baseline, cycle 4 day 1, and cycle 7 day 1. Sample: CD4+ or CD8+ T cells sorted from blood, taken in a trial of the OX40 agonist ivuxolimab. This chain uses TRBV5-1 with TRBJ1-2, with 7 nucleotides matching TRBD1. The receptor was derived from an adult with an advanced solid tumor such as melanoma, head and neck, liver or kidney cancer. CDR3 residues: CASSHGQALYGYTF. DNA for the CDR3: TGCGCCAGCAGCCACGGACAGGCCCTCTATGGCTACACCTTC.